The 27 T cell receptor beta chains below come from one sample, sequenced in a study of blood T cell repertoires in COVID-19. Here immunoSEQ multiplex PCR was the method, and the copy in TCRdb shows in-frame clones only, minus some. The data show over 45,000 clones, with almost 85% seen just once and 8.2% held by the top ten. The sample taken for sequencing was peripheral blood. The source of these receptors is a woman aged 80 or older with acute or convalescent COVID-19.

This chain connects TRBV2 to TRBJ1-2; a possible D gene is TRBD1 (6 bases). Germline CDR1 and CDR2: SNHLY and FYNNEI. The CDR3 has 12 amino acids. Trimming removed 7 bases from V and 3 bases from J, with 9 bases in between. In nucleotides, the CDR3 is TGTGCCAGCATGGCAGGGGACTATGGCTACACCTTC. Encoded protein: CASMAGDYGYTF.

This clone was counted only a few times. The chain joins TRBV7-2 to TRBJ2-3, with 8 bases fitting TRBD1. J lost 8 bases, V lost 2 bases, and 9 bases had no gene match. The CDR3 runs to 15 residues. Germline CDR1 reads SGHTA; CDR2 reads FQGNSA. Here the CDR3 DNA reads TGTGCCAGCAGCTTATCCCAGGGGGCGCATGGTACGCAGTATTTT. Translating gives CASSLSQGAHGTQYF.

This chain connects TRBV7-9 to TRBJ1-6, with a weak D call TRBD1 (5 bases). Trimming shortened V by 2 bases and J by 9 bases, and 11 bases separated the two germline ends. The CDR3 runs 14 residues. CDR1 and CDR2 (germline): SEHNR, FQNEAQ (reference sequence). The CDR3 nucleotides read TGTGCCAGCAGCTTAAAAGGGACTTTTTCACCCCTCCACTTT. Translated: CASSLKGTFSPLHF.

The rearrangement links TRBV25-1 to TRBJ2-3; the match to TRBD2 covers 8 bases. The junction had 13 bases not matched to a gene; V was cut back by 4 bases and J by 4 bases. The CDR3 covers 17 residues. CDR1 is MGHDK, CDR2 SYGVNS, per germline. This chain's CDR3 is CASSGRLARGAADTQYF. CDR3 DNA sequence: TGTGCCAGCAGTGGCCGACTGGCGCGGGGGGCTGCAGATACGCAGTATTTT.

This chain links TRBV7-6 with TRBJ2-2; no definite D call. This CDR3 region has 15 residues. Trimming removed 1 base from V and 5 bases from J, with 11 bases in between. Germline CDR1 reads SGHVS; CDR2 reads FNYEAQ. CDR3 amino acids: CASSLGSLETGELFF. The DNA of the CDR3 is TGTGCCAGCAGCTTAGGTAGCCTAGAAACCGGGGAGCTGTTTTTT. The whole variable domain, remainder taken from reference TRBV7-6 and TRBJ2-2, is GAGVSQSPRYKVTKRGQDVALRCDPISGHVSLYWYRQALGQGPEFLTYFNYEAQQDKSGLPNDRFSAERPEGSISTLTIQRTEQRDSAMYRCASSLGSLETGELFFGEGSRLTVL.

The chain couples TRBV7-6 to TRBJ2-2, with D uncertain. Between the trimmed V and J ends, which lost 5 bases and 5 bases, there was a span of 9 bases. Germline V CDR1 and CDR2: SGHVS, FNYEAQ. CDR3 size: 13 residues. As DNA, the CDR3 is TGTGCCAGCAGCCATAGCCGGACCGGGGAGCTGTTTTTT. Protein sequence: CASSHSRTGELFF. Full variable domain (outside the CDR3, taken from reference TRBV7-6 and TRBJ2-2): GAGVSQSPRYKVTKRGQDVALRCDPISGHVSLYWYRQALGQGPEFLTYFNYEAQQDKSGLPNDRFSAERPEGSISTLTIQRTEQRDSAMYRCASSHSRTGELFFGEGSRLTVL.

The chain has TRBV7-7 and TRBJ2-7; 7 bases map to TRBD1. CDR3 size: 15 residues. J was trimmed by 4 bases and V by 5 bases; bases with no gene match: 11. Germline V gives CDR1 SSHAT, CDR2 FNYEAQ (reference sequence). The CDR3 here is CASSLDSTGSYEQYF. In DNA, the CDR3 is TGTGCCAGCAGCCTAGATTCGACAGGGTCGTACGAGCAGTACTTC. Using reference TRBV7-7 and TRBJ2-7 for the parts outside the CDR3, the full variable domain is GAGVSQSPRYKVTKRGQDVTLRCDPISSHATLYWYQQALGQGPEFLTYFNYEAQPDKSGLPSDRFSAERPEGSISTLTIQRTEQRDSAMYRCASSLDSTGSYEQYFGPGTRLTVT.

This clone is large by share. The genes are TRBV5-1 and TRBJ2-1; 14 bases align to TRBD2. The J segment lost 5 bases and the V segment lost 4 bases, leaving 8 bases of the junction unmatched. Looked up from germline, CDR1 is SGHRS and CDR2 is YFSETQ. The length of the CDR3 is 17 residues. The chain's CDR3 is CASSIVGLAGVHNEQFF. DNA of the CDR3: TGCGCCAGCAGCATAGTGGGACTAGCGGGAGTACACAATGAGCAGTTCTTC. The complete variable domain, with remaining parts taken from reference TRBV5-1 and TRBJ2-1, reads KAGVTQTPRYLIKTRGQQVTLSCSPISGHRSVSWYQQTPGQGLQFLFEYFSETQRNKGNFPGRFSGRQFSNSRSEMNVSTLELGDSALYLCASSIVGLAGVHNEQFFGPGTRLTVL.

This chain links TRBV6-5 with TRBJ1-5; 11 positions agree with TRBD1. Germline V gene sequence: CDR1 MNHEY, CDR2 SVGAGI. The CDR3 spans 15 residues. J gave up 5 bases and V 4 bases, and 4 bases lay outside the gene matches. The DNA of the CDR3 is TGTGCCAGCAGTTGGACAGGGGGCCTAGATCAGCCCCAGCATTTT. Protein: CASSWTGGLDQPQHF.

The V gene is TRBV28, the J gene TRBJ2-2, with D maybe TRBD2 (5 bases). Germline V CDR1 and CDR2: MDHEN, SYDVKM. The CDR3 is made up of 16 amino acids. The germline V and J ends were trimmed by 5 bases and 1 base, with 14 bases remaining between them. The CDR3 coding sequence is TGTGCCAGCAGTCCGGCGTTGGCGGGGAACACCGGGGAGCTGTTTTTT. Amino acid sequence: CASSPALAGNTGELFF.

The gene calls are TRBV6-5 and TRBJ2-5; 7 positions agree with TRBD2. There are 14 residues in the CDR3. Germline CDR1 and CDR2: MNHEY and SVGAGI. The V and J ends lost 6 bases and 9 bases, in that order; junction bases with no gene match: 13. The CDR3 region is CASRMTELGGAQYF. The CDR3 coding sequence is TGTGCCAGCAGGATGACGGAACTGGGGGGGGCCCAGTACTTC.

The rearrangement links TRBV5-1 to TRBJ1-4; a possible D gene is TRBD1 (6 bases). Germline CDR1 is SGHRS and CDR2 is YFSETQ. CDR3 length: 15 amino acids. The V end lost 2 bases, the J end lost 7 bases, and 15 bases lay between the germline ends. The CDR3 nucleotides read TGCGCCAGCAGCTTCCGGGGGGCGAACGGTGAAAAACTGTTTTTT. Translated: CASSFRGANGEKLFF.

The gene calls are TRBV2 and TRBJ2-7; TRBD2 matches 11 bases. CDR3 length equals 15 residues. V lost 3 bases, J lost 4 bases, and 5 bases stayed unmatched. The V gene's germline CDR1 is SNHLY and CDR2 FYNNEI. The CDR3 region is CASSDLASGRYEQYF. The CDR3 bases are TGTGCCAGCAGTGATCTGGCTAGCGGGAGGTACGAGCAGTACTTC.

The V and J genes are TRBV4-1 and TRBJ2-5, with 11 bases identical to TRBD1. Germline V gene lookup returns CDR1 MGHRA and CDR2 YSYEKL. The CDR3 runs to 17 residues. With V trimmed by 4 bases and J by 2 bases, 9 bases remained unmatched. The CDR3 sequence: CASSRESGTGGQETQYF. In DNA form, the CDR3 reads TGCGCCAGCAGCCGAGAATCCGGGACAGGGGGTCAAGAGACCCAGTACTTC.

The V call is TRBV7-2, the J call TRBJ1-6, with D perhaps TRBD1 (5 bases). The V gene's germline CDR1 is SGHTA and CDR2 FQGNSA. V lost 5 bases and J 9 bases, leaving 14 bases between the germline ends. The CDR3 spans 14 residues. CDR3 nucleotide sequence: TGTGCCAGCAGCCCAAAAGCTGGGGCTTCACCCCTCCACTTT. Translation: CASSPKAGASPLHF. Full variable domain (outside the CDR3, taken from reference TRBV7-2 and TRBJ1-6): GAGVSQSPSNKVTEKGKDVELRCDPISGHTALYWYRQSLGQGLEFLIYFQGNSAPDKSGLPSDRFSAERTGGSVSTLTIQRTQQEDSAVYLCASSPKAGASPLHFGNGTRLTVT.

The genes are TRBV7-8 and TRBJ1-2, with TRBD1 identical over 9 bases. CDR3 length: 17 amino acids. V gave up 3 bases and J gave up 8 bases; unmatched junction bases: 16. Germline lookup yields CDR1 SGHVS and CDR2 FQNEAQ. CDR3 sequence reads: CASSFTKGYRGHRGYTF. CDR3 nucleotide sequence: TGTGCCAGCAGCTTTACAAAAGGCTACAGGGGGCATAGAGGCTACACCTTC.

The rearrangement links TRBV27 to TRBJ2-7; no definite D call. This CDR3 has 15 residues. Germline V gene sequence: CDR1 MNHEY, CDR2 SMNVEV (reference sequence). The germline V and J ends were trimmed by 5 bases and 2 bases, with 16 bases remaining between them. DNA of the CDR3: TGTGCCAGCAGTCCCGGGTACGAACTAACCTACGAGCAGTACTTC. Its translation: CASSPGYELTYEQYF.

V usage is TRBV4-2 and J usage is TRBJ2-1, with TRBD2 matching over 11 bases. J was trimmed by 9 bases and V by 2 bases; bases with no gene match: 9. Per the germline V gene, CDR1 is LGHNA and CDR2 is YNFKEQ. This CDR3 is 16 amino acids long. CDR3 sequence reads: CASSQQLAGENPEQFF. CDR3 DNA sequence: TGTGCCAGCAGCCAACAACTAGCGGGAGAGAACCCTGAGCAGTTCTTC.

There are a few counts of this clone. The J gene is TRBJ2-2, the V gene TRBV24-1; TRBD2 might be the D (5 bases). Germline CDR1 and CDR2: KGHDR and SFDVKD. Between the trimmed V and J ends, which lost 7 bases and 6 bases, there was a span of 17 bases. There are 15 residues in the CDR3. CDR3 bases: TGTGCCACCAGCGGGAAGGGTATGGGCTCCGGGGAGCTGTTTTTT. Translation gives CATSGKGMGSGELFF.

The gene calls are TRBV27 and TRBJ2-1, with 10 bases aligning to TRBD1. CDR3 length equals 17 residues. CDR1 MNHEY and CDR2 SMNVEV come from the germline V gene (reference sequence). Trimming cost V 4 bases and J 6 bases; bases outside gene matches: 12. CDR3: CASSSTSTGGRFNEQFF. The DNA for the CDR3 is TGTGCCAGCAGTTCTACCTCGACAGGGGGCAGATTCAATGAGCAGTTCTTC.

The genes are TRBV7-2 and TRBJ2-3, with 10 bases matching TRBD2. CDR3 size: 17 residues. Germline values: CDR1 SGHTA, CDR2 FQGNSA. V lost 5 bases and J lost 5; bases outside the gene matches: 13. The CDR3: CASSTRGTSGAGDTQYF. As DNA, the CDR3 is TGTGCCAGCAGCACCAGGGGAACTAGCGGGGCGGGAGATACGCAGTATTTT.

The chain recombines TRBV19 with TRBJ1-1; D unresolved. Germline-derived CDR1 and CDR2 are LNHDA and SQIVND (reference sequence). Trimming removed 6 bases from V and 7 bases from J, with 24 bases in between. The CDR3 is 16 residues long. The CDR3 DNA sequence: TGTGCCAGTAGCAATAGAAGAGTTGCTGAGCCACTTGAAGCTTTCTTT. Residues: CASSNRRVAEPLEAFF.

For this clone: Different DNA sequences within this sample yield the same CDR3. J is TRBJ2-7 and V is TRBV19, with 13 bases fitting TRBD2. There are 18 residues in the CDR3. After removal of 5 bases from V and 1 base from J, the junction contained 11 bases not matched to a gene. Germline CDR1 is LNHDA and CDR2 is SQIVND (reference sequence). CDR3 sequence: CASSRRTSGGTVSYEQYF. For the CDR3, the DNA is TGTGCCAGTAGTCGGAGGACTAGCGGGGGAACGGTATCCTACGAGCAGTACTTC.

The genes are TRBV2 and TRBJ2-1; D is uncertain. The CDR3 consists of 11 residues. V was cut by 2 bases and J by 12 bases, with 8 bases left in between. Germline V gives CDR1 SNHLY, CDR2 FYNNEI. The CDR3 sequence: CASSELRVQFF. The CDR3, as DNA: TGTGCCAGCAGTGAATTACGGGTGCAGTTCTTC. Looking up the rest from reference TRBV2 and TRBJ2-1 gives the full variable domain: EPEVTQTPSHQVTQMGQEVILRCVPISNHLYFYWYRQILGQKVEFLVSFYNNEISEKSEIFDDQFSVERPDGSNFTLKIRSTKLEDSAMYFCASSELRVQFFGPGTRLTVL.

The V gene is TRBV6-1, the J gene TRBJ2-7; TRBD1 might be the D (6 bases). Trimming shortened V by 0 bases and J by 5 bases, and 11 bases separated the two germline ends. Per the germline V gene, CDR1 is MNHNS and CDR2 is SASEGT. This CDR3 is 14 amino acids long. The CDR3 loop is CASSEAQGPHEQYF. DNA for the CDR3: TGTGCCAGCAGTGAAGCTCAGGGGCCCCACGAGCAGTACTTC.

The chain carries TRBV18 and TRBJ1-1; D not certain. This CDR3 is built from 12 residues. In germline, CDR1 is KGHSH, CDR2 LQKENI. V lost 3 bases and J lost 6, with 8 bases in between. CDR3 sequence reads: CASSPYEPEAFF. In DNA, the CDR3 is TGTGCCAGCTCACCCTACGAACCTGAAGCTTTCTTT.

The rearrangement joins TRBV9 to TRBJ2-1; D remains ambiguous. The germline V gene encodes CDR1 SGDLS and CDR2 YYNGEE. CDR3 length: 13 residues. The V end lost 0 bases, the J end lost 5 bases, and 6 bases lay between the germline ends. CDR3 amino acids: CASSVALNNEQFF. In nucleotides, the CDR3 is TGTGCCAGCAGCGTAGCCCTAAACAATGAGCAGTTCTTC.